Below are 22 T cell receptor beta chains sequenced from a single sample in a study of blood T cell repertoires in COVID-19 (TCRdb year 2020). The library was made by the immunoSEQ multiplex PCR assay. TCRdb re-hosts the immuneACCESS table, in-frame sequences only. Its copies lack some clones; in the studies checked, an unresolved V gene accounts for under half of them, and the cause for the rest is not known. The sample yields 85,000 to 130,000 clones; around 90% were counted once. Of the sample, 5.5% to 8% falls within the top ten clones. Sequencing was performed on peripheral blood. These TCRs come from a woman aged 60-75 years with acute or convalescent COVID-19.

The chain is built from TRBV25-1 and TRBJ1-6; D uncertain. CDR3 length equals 14 residues. CDR1 is MGHDK and CDR2 is SYGVNS in the germline V gene. Trimming pared 3 bases from V and 7 bases from J, leaving 10 bases between. The CDR3 spells CASSEGSSNSPLHF. The CDR3, as DNA: TGTGCCAGCAGTGAGGGCAGCAGCAATTCACCCCTCCACTTT.

This rearrangement joins TRBV5-5 to TRBJ2-5, with TRBD2 identical over 9 bases. CDR3 length: 17 residues. J lost 5 bases, V lost 0 bases, and 11 bases had no gene match. CDR1 and CDR2 from the germline V gene are SGHKS and YYEKEE (reference sequence). The CDR3 nucleotides are TGTGCCAGCAGCTTGGTGGTTGGCGGGAGGGGGACGGAGACCCAGTACTTC. This encodes CASSLVVGGRGTETQYF.

The chain uses TRBV29-1 and TRBJ1-1; 8 positions agree with TRBD1. This CDR3 contains 13 residues. Per germline, CDR1 SQVTM and CDR2 ANQGSEA. After removal of 4 bases from V and 5 bases from J, the junction contained 6 bases not matched to a gene. CDR3 residues: CSVGRTGRTEAFF. The DNA for the CDR3 is TGCAGCGTTGGTCGGACAGGGCGAACTGAAGCTTTCTTT.

The rearrangement joins TRBV6-5 to TRBJ2-1, with 7 bases aligning to TRBD1. From germline, CDR1 is MNHEY and CDR2 SVGAGI. The CDR3 contains 15 residues. Trimming took 5 bases from V and 8 from J; bases not matched to a gene: 12. CDR3 amino acids: CASSTRPNRGDEQFF. The CDR3 DNA is TGTGCCAGCAGTACCCGCCCTAACAGGGGCGATGAGCAGTTCTTC.

The V and J genes are TRBV9 and TRBJ1-4; D is uncertain. V dropped 0 bases and J dropped 8 bases, with 14 bases sitting between them. This CDR3 spans 15 amino acids. Germline assignment: CDR1 SGDLS and CDR2 YYNGEE. CDR3 sequence reads: CASSVAAGIREKLFF. DNA for the CDR3: TGTGCCAGCAGCGTAGCGGCGGGAATTAGGGAAAAACTGTTTTTT.

V gene TRBV25-1 combines with J gene TRBJ1-4; the D is unclear. The V end lost 2 bases, the J end lost 5 bases, and 9 bases lay between the germline ends. This CDR3 is 14 amino acids long. Germline-derived CDR1 and CDR2 are MGHDK and SYGVNS. CDR3 sequence: CASSEEGPNEKLFF. The CDR3 region has the DNA TGTGCCAGCAGTGAAGAGGGTCCGAATGAAAAACTGTTTTTT.

On this clone: Different DNA sequences within this sample yield the same CDR3. The chain carries TRBV12-3 or TRBV12-4 and TRBJ2-2; no clear D. The CDR3 is made up of 12 amino acids. V lost 4 bases and J 4 bases, leaving 4 bases between the germline ends. The CDR3 DNA sequence: TGTGCCAGCAGTTCGAGCACCGGGGAGCTGTTTTTT. Translated: CASSSSTGELFF.

The J gene is TRBJ1-2, the V gene TRBV7-9; D is possibly TRBD1 (6 bases). Germline V gene lookup returns CDR1 SEHNR and CDR2 FQNEAQ (reference sequence). The CDR3 length is 16 residues. Trimming took off 4 bases at V and 4 bases at J, with 19 bases between the two ends. The CDR3 coding sequence is TGTGCCAGCAGCTCGGACAGTCGAGCGGCGGGCTATGGCTACACCTTC. Translated: CASSSDSRAAGYGYTF. The variable domain in full, with the rest retrieved from reference TRBV7-9 and TRBJ1-2, is DTGVSQNPRHKITKRGQNVTFRCDPISEHNRLYWYRQTLGQGPEFLTYFQNEAQLEKSRLLSDRFSAERPKGSFSTLEIQRTEQGDSAMYLCASSSDSRAAGYGYTFGSGTRLTVV.

The chain combines TRBV11-2 with TRBJ1-1; no clear D. The length of the CDR3 is 11 residues. Germline CDR1 SGHAT, CDR2 FQNNGV. V was clipped by 8 bases and J by 4 bases, with 8 bases between them. The CDR3 is CASQGGTEAFF. The DNA of the CDR3 is TGTGCCAGCCAAGGAGGCACTGAAGCTTTCTTT. The full variable domain, rest sourced from reference TRBV11-2 and TRBJ1-1, is EAGVAQSPRYKIIEKRQSVAFWCNPISGHATLYWYQQILGQGPKLLIQFQNNGVVDDSQLPKDRFSAERLKGVDSTLKIQPAKLEDSAVYLCASQGGTEAFFGQGTRLTVV.

The rearrangement joins TRBV18 to TRBJ2-7; D might be TRBD2 (6 bases). The V end was cut by 3 bases, the J end by 4 bases, with 16 bases between. CDR1 and CDR2 (germline): KGHSH, LQKENI. CDR3 length equals 15 residues. CDR3 protein: CASSPMEGVKYEQYF. As DNA, the CDR3 is TGTGCCAGCTCACCGATGGAGGGAGTGAAGTACGAGCAGTACTTC.

V and J are TRBV29-1 and TRBJ2-1, with 8 bases that match TRBD2. V lost 3 bases, J lost 3 bases, and 4 bases stayed unmatched. CDR1 is SQVTM, CDR2 ANQGSEA, per germline. This CDR3 spans 14 amino acids. The CDR3 DNA reads TGCAGCGTTGAGGGGCGGGAGGACTACAATGAGCAGTTCTTC. It yields the protein CSVEGREDYNEQFF.

The rearrangement uses TRBV11-2 and TRBJ1-1; 10 nucleotides match TRBD1. Germline assignment: CDR1 SGHAT and CDR2 FQNNGV. V was pared by 8 bases and J by 2 bases, with 14 bases of the junction left unmatched. The CDR3 loop spans 17 amino acids. DNA for the CDR3: TGTGCCAGCTTCCGATTAGGGACAGGGGCGCGAAACACTGAAGCTTTCTTT. Its protein is CASFRLGTGARNTEAFF.

This clone was seen only a few times. The chain employs TRBV2 and TRBJ2-2; D not resolved. Germline V CDR1 and CDR2: SNHLY, FYNNEI. CDR3 size: 13 residues. The V and J ends lost 7 bases and 2 bases respectively, with 8 bases between them. Here the CDR3 reads CASTRLNTGELFF. In nucleotides, the CDR3 is TGTGCCAGCACACGGTTAAACACCGGGGAGCTGTTTTTT.

The V and J genes are TRBV15 and TRBJ1-5, with D possibly TRBD1 on 5 matching bases. Germline V gene data show CDR1 as LNHNV and CDR2 as YYDKDF (reference sequence). This CDR3 has 16 amino acids. Between the trimmed V and J ends, which lost 0 bases and 6 bases, there was a span of 15 bases. CDR3 nucleotides: TGTGCCACCAGCAGAGATTCGGGAGGGGCTGGTCAGCCCCAGCATTTT. Translation: CATSRDSGGAGQPQHF.

This sequence joins TRBV30 and TRBJ2-7, with 11 bases fitting TRBD2. Germline values: CDR1 GTSNPN, CDR2 SVGIG (reference sequence). J lost 6 bases, V lost 2 bases, and 3 bases had no gene match. The length of the CDR3 is 13 residues. CDR3 nucleotides: TGTGCCTGGAGTATCGGGACTAGCGGCGAGCAGTACTTC. Encoded protein: CAWSIGTSGEQYF.

V and J are TRBV28 and TRBJ2-6; D gene unclear. V shed 5 bases and J shed 0 bases, with 8 bases lying between them. Germline V lookup: CDR1 MDHEN, CDR2 SYDVKM. The CDR3 is made up of 15 amino acids. CDR3 protein: CASSPLLSGANVLTF. The CDR3 DNA is TGTGCCAGCAGTCCGCTACTCTCTGGGGCCAACGTCCTGACTTTC.

The chain combines TRBV12-2 with TRBJ1-4; the table's D call, TRBD1, was not checked against the DNA. TRBV12-2 is an annotated pseudogene. The CDR3 runs to 15 residues. The DNA for the CDR3 is TGTGCAAGTCGCTTAAAGGGACAGGTTAATGAAAAACTGTTTTTT. This translates into CASRLKGQVNEKLFF.

The chain couples TRBV11-2 to TRBJ2-5, with 13 bases that match TRBD2. This CDR3 contains 17 residues. The germline gives CDR1 SGHAT, CDR2 FQNNGV. The J segment lost 7 bases and the V segment lost 0 bases, leaving 8 bases of the junction unmatched. The CDR3 DNA reads TGTGCCAGCAGCTTAGAATCCTTCGGACTAGCGGGAGTGACCCAGTACTTC. This sequence encodes CASSLESFGLAGVTQYF.

This clone has just one count. The rearrangement joins TRBV29-1 to TRBJ2-4, with 7 bases aligning to TRBD1. V dropped 4 bases and J dropped 6; count of bases not matched to a gene: 3. The CDR3 consists of 12 residues. Germline V lookup: CDR1 SQVTM, CDR2 ANQGSEA. This CDR3 is CSVGTGGNIQYF. CDR3 DNA sequence: TGCAGCGTTGGGACAGGAGGAAACATTCAGTACTTC.

J is TRBJ1-5 and V is TRBV6-6, with TRBD1 as a possible D gene (5 bases). Trimming took off 8 bases at V and 10 bases at J, with 18 bases between the two ends. From germline, CDR1 is MNHNY and CDR2 SVGAGI (reference sequence). CDR3 length: 13 residues. The CDR3 loop reads CASVPGLLSPQHF. Here the CDR3 DNA reads TGTGCCAGCGTACCGGGACTCCTTTCCCCCCAGCATTTT.

The chain employs TRBV4-1 and TRBJ1-1, with a weak D call TRBD1 (5 bases). The CDR3 has 16 amino acids. CDR1 and CDR2 (germline): MGHRA, YSYEKL. V lost 0 bases and J 1 base, leaving 12 bases between the germline ends. In DNA form, the CDR3 reads TGCGCCAGCAGCCAAGATGGGCTGGGGCCGAACACTGAAGCTTTCTTT. As protein: CASSQDGLGPNTEAFF.

The gene calls are TRBV11-2 and TRBJ2-1; TRBD2 aligns across 7 bases. The CDR3 is 18 amino acids. Germline V lookup: CDR1 SGHAT, CDR2 FQNNGV. V lost 0 bases to trimming and J lost 7 bases; unmatched junction nucleotides: 15. CDR3 DNA: TGTGCCAGCAGCTTAGAATGGGTTGGGGGGAGGGCCGGGAATGAGCAGTTCTTC. Translating it yields CASSLEWVGGRAGNEQFF.